Following are 14 T cell receptor beta chains from one sample sequenced in a study of monozygotic twins with inflammatory bowel disease. Each CDR3 protein gets one entry in TCRdb, which reprocessed the 5' RACE reads and gives no DNA. This table holds some 450,000 distinct CDR3 sequences. The specimen sequenced was blood. These receptors originate from a human donor with ulcerative colitis or Crohn's disease, or a healthy co-twin of an affected twin (not recorded which).

The chain is built from TRBV4-1 and TRBJ1-2; with no DNA, the TCRdb D assignment of TRBD1 cannot be verified. Germline values: CDR1 MGHRA, CDR2 YSYEKL. This CDR3 is 15 amino acids long. CDR3 amino acids: CASSLQMGDPYGYTF.

The rearrangement links TRBV2 to TRBJ1-1; the TCRdb call, TRBD1, lacks DNA for checking. The CDR3 has 13 residues. The V gene's germline CDR1 is SNHLY and CDR2 FYNNEI. CDR3 loop: CAPKGDLNTEAFF.

The chain is built from TRBV10-2 and TRBJ1-1. The CDR3 is made up of 11 amino acids. In germline, CDR1 is WSHSY, CDR2 SAAADI. CDR3 protein: CASSESHEAFF.

The chain employs TRBV7-8 and TRBJ1-1. The length of the CDR3 is 14 residues. Germline V CDR1 and CDR2: SGHVS, FQNEAQ. The CDR3: CASSSFPVGAEAFF.

This chain uses TRBV2 with TRBJ2-1. The V gene's germline CDR1 is SNHLY and CDR2 FYNNEI. The CDR3 extends over 15 amino acids. The CDR3: CASSVLESLFNEQFF.

The chain has TRBV5-1 and TRBJ1-1; the TCRdb D gene call, TRBD1, has no DNA to confirm it. Germline CDR1 and CDR2: SGHRS and YFSETQ. CDR3 length: 15 amino acids. The CDR3: CASRTKDRANTEAFF.

V is TRBV21-1 and J is TRBJ1-4; TCRdb outputs TRBD1, but without DNA this stays unchecked. TRBV21-1 represents a pseudogene. There are 13 residues in the CDR3. This CDR3 is CASSRGQDEKLFF.

The chain recombines TRBV3-1 with TRBJ2-1; TCRdb indicates TRBD1, and absent DNA this call remains unverified. In germline, CDR1 is LGHDT, CDR2 YNNKEL (reference sequence). The CDR3 runs 17 residues. CDR3 loop: CASSPNRGFSSYNEQFF.

The chain uses TRBV7-9 and TRBJ1-1; TCRdb calls TRBD1, which cannot be checked without DNA. CDR3 length: 17 residues. Per germline, CDR1 SEHNR and CDR2 FQNEAQ (reference sequence). The CDR3: CASSAHGQDRLNTEAFF.

V gene TRBV7-9 combines with J gene TRBJ2-7. Germline loops: CDR1 SEHNR, CDR2 FQNEAQ (reference sequence). The CDR3 contains 13 residues. This CDR3 is CASSPQDAYEQYF. The entire variable domain, with the rest obtained from reference TRBV7-9 and TRBJ2-7, is as follows: DTGVSQNPRHKITKRGQNVTFRCDPISEHNRLYWYRQTLGQGPEFLTYFQNEAQLEKSRLLSDRFSAERPKGSFSTLEIQRTEQGDSAMYLCASSPQDAYEQYFGPGTRLTVT.

The rearrangement uses TRBV6-5 and TRBJ1-6. In germline, CDR1 is MNHEY, CDR2 SVGAGI. The CDR3 totals 15 residues. The CDR3 spells CASSYGAPVNSPLHF.

The V and J genes are TRBV2 and TRBJ2-7; with no DNA, the TCRdb D assignment of TRBD1 cannot be verified. Germline assignment: CDR1 SNHLY and CDR2 FYNNEI. The CDR3 runs 14 residues. Here the CDR3 reads CASSVDRVTYEQYF.

This chain uses TRBV7-9 with TRBJ2-6. This CDR3 comprises 17 residues. The V gene's germline CDR1 is SEHNR and CDR2 FQNEAQ (reference sequence). The CDR3 sequence: CASTTTITDSGPNVLTF.

The chain has TRBV6-6 and TRBJ2-3. Germline V gene lookup returns CDR1 MNHNY and CDR2 SVGAGI (reference sequence). The CDR3 consists of 12 residues. CDR3 sequence reads: CASSTLGDTQYF.